What follows are 19 T cell receptor beta chains derived from one specimen sequenced in a study of OX40 agonist ivuxolimab in advanced cancers. Using immunoSEQ multiplex PCR, the repertoire was profiled, and TCRdb retains in-frame clones only, with some absent. The sample holds approximately 50,000 clones, 80% seen once. The specimen comprised CD4+ or CD8+ T cells sorted from blood, sampled in a trial of the OX40 agonist ivuxolimab. These receptors were collected from an adult with an advanced solid tumor such as melanoma, head and neck, liver or kidney cancer.

This chain joins TRBV25-1 and TRBJ2-3; the D is unclear. Trimming removed 4 bases at V and 4 bases at J, with 9 bases between. Per germline, CDR1 MGHDK and CDR2 SYGVNS. The CDR3 length is 13 residues. CDR3 nucleotide sequence: TGTGCCAGCAGTGCGTTGTGGGCAGATACGCAGTATTTT. It encodes CASSALWADTQYF. Together with reference TRBV25-1 and TRBJ2-3, the CDR3 gives the full variable domain: EADIYQTPRYLVIGTGKKITLECSQTMGHDKMYWYQQDPGMELHLIHYSYGVNSTEKGDLSSESTVSRIRTEHFPLTLESARPSHTSQYLCASSALWADTQYFGPGTRLTVL.

The chain recombines TRBV19 with TRBJ2-1; 10 nucleotides match TRBD1. This CDR3 is built from 15 residues. The trim removed 7 bases at V and 4 bases at J, leaving 7 bases unmatched. The germline gives CDR1 LNHDA, CDR2 SQIVND (reference sequence). DNA for the CDR3: TGTGCCAGTAAAATAGCGGGACAGGGGTACAATGAGCAGTTCTTC. It translates to CASKIAGQGYNEQFF. Complete variable domain (other parts from reference TRBV19 and TRBJ2-1): DGGITQSPKYLFRKEGQNVTLSCEQNLNHDAMYWYRQDPGQGLRLIYYSQIVNDFQKGDIAEGYSVSREKKESFPLTVTSAQKNPTAFYLCASKIAGQGYNEQFFGPGTRLTVL.

The chain joins TRBV7-1 to TRBJ1-6; D is ambiguous. TRBV7-1 is annotated as an ORF whose role is uncertain. Trimming pared 4 bases from V and 9 bases from J, leaving 10 bases between. The CDR3 runs to 13 residues. Written as DNA, the CDR3 is TGTGCCAGCAGCTTAGTAGAGGGTTCACCCCTCCACTTT. Its protein is CASSLVEGSPLHF.

V usage is TRBV5-8 and J usage is TRBJ1-5, with 8 bases identical to TRBD1. This CDR3 has 16 residues. CDR1 is SGHTS and CDR2 is YDEGEE in the germline V gene. V dropped 4 bases and J dropped 0; count of bases not matched to a gene: 6. CDR3 sequence: CASSDWTGTSNQPQHF. The DNA for the CDR3 is TGTGCCAGCAGCGATTGGACAGGGACTAGCAATCAGCCCCAGCATTTT.

The chain couples TRBV7-2 to TRBJ2-3; unclear D gene. V was pared by 1 base and J by 2 bases, with 4 bases between. This CDR3 comprises 13 residues. Germline V gives CDR1 SGHTA, CDR2 FQGNSA. CDR3 in amino acids: CASSLGYTDTQYF. CDR3 bases: TGTGCCAGCAGCTTAGGATACACAGATACGCAGTATTTT.

Only one count was recorded for this clone. This chain links TRBV19 with TRBJ1-5; 9 bases map to TRBD1. V was pared by 4 bases and J by 4 bases, with 2 bases of the junction left unmatched. The CDR3 consists of 14 residues. Germline V gene lookup returns CDR1 LNHDA and CDR2 SQIVND (reference sequence). The CDR3 DNA reads as TGTGCCAGTAGTACCGGGACAGGGAATCAGCCCCAGCATTTT. Translated: CASSTGTGNQPQHF.

This clone was seen more than once but under ten times. The chain is built from TRBV10-2 and TRBJ2-1; 7 bases fit TRBD2. Germline loops: CDR1 WSHSY, CDR2 SAAADI. The CDR3 is 11 residues long. V trimming: 6 bases; J trimming: 16 bases; junction bases outside the gene matches: 9. In nucleotides, the CDR3 is TGCGCCAGCAGGCAACGGGACTATAGCTTCTTC. Its protein is CASRQRDYSFF.

This chain connects TRBV12-5 to TRBJ2-2; D perhaps matches TRBD1 (6 bases). The CDR3 covers 13 residues. Looked up from germline, CDR1 is LGHNT and CDR2 is FRNRAP. V was pared by 5 bases and J by 7 bases, with 11 bases between. CDR3 loop: CASGAQGFGELFF. CDR3 coding DNA: TGTGCTAGTGGTGCTCAGGGGTTCGGGGAGCTGTTTTTT.

The J gene is TRBJ2-7, the V gene TRBV19, with TRBD2 as a possible D gene (6 bases). CDR1 and CDR2 from the germline V gene are LNHDA and SQIVND (reference sequence). Deletions cut 3 bases from V and 0 bases from J, with 9 bases between. The CDR3 extends over 14 amino acids. CDR3 residues: CASSIAGSSYEQYF. The CDR3 DNA reads as TGTGCCAGTAGTATTGCGGGGAGCTCCTACGAGCAGTACTTC.

This chain links TRBV27 with TRBJ1-2; D is ambiguous. V gave up 6 bases and J gave up 7 bases, with 12 bases separating them. Germline V gene data show CDR1 as MNHEY and CDR2 as SMNVEV (reference sequence). The CDR3 consists of 12 residues. For the CDR3, the DNA is TGTGCCAGCAGGGAATGGGAGCTTGGCTACACCTTC. Translating it yields CASREWELGYTF.

This sequence joins TRBV19 and TRBJ1-3, with 7 nucleotides matching TRBD1. This CDR3 is 14 amino acids long. The J segment lost 4 bases and the V segment lost 10 bases, leaving 10 bases of the junction unmatched. The germline CDR1 and CDR2 sequences are LNHDA and SQIVND (reference sequence). The CDR3 nucleotides are TGTGCCACCTCCGGACAGGCTCGGGGAAACACCATATATTTT. This sequence encodes CATSGQARGNTIYF.

This chain connects TRBV10-1 to TRBJ1-1, with 11 bases that match TRBD1. In germline, CDR1 is WNHNN, CDR2 SYGVQD (reference sequence). This CDR3 contains 15 residues. V shed 1 base and J 6 bases; nucleotides not matched to a gene: 4. The CDR3 loop reads CASSEWTGGISEAFF. The CDR3 DNA reads TGCGCCAGCAGTGAGTGGACAGGGGGCATCTCTGAAGCTTTCTTT.

The chain has TRBV7-8 and TRBJ1-1; D ambiguous. The CDR3 length is 13 residues. V was cut by 5 bases and J by 0 bases, with 7 bases left in between. The germline V gene encodes CDR1 SGHVS and CDR2 FQNEAQ. CDR3 in amino acids: CASSLTMNTEAFF. Here the CDR3 DNA reads TGTGCCAGCAGCCTTACCATGAACACTGAAGCTTTCTTT.

The gene calls are TRBV7-9 and TRBJ2-5; D possibly matches TRBD1 or TRBD2 (6 bases each). There are 14 residues in the CDR3. The V end lost 1 base, the J end lost 6 bases, and 12 bases lay between the germline ends. Looked up from germline, CDR1 is SEHNR and CDR2 is FQNEAQ (reference sequence). The CDR3 region is CASSLGGARKTQYF. The CDR3 coding sequence is TGTGCCAGCAGCTTAGGGGGGGCCCGAAAGACCCAGTACTTC.

The chain uses TRBV2 and TRBJ1-1; tentative D call: TRBD1 (6 bases). V dropped 6 bases and J dropped 1 base, with 9 bases sitting between them. Germline V lookup: CDR1 SNHLY, CDR2 FYNNEI. There are 13 residues in the CDR3. CDR3 nucleotide sequence: TGTGCCAGCAGGGGACAATGGAACACTGAAGCTTTCTTT. Its translation: CASRGQWNTEAFF.

V gene TRBV7-6 combines with J gene TRBJ2-5; D gene unclear. The V gene lost 1 base and the J gene lost 4 bases, with 10 bases spanning the gap. The germline CDR1 and CDR2 sequences are SGHVS and FNYEAQ. The CDR3 contains 14 residues. CDR3 nucleotide sequence: TGTGCCAGCAGCTTAGAGGACCTGGGAGAGACCCAGTACTTC. Its translation: CASSLEDLGETQYF.

The chain is built from TRBV18 and TRBJ2-5; 10 bases map to TRBD2. This CDR3 contains 17 residues. The J segment lost 4 bases and the V segment lost 4 bases, leaving 12 bases of the junction unmatched. Germline CDR1 reads KGHSH; CDR2 reads LQKENI. This chain's CDR3 is CASSLAGGRGKRETQYF. The CDR3 DNA follows: TGTGCCAGCTCACTAGCGGGAGGAAGAGGAAAGAGAGAGACCCAGTACTTC. The variable domain in full, completed from reference TRBV18 and TRBJ2-5, reads NAGVMQNPRHLVRRRGQEARLRCSPMKGHSHVYWYRQLPEEGLKFMVYLQKENIIDESGMPKERFSAEFPKEGPSILRIQQVVRGDSAAYFCASSLAGGRGKRETQYFGPGTRLLVL.

The chain couples TRBV19 to TRBJ2-6; D is undetermined. Between the trimmed V and J ends, which lost 1 base and 1 base, there was a span of 5 bases. The CDR3 covers 15 residues. The V gene's germline CDR1 is LNHDA and CDR2 SQIVND (reference sequence). The CDR3 bases are TGTGCCAGTAGTATAGTGAGGTCTGGGGCCAACGTCCTGACTTTC. This encodes CASSIVRSGANVLTF.

This clone has a handful of counts. The chain links TRBV5-1 to TRBJ2-7, with D possibly matching TRBD1 (5 bases). The CDR3 is 15 residues long. V was shortened by 0 bases and J by 5 bases, with 15 bases between the two germline ends. The germline V gene has CDR1 SGHRS and CDR2 YFSETQ. CDR3 coding DNA: TGCGCCAGCAGCTTGGCCGAAGTCCAGGGCCACGAGCAGTACTTC. Translation: CASSLAEVQGHEQYF. The full variable domain, in which reference TRBV5-1 and TRBJ2-7 provide the parts outside the CDR3, is KAGVTQTPRYLIKTRGQQVTLSCSPISGHRSVSWYQQTPGQGLQFLFEYFSETQRNKGNFPGRFSGRQFSNSRSEMNVSTLELGDSALYLCASSLAEVQGHEQYFGPGTRLTVT.